The 8 T cell receptor beta chains listed next were all sequenced from one sample in a study of T-cell memory formation after mild COVID-19. TCRdb processed the 5' RACE reads anew with MiXCR; each CDR3 protein has one entry. The sample holds some 330,000 distinct CDR3 sequences; around 21% are singletons and the top ten take roughly an eighth. Source material: PBMCs or a T cell subset sorted from them (not recorded which). All receptors derive from an adult woman who had mild COVID-19 (a few samples of this study predate the infection). Cell type and time point are not known.

The chain is built from TRBV7-2 and TRBJ2-7; D is unclear. There are 15 residues in the CDR3. Trimming removed 1 base from V and 3 bases from J, with 13 bases in between. Germline CDR1 is SGHTA and CDR2 is FQGNSA. In nucleotides, the CDR3 is TGTGCCAGCAGCTTAGGGCATAGGCTGAACTACGAGCAGTACTTC. Its protein product is CASSLGHRLNYEQYF. Supplemented by reference TRBV7-2 and TRBJ2-7, the full variable domain reads GAGVSQSPSNKVTEKGKDVELRCDPISGHTALYWYRQSLGQGLEFLIYFQGNSAPDKSGLPSDRFSAERTGGSVSTLTIQRTQQEDSAVYLCASSLGHRLNYEQYFGPGTRLTVT.

Only a few counts were recorded for this clonotype. The chain joins TRBV6-1 to TRBJ1-2; D gene unclear. CDR1 and CDR2 (germline): MNHNS, SASEGT. V was shortened by 8 bases and J by 7 bases, with 17 bases between the two germline ends. The CDR3 is 13 amino acids. The CDR3 region has the DNA TGTGCCAGCGCAAGTCTCTCATGGGGTGGCTACACCTTC. This sequence encodes CASASLSWGGYTF.

V and J are TRBV19 and TRBJ2-2; tentatively, D is TRBD1 (5 bases). From germline, CDR1 is LNHDA and CDR2 SQIVND (reference sequence). CDR3 size: 13 residues. V was cut by 5 bases and J by 6 bases, with 10 bases left in between. CDR3 sequence reads: CASSFRVAGELFF. In DNA form, the CDR3 reads TGTGCCAGTAGTTTCAGGGTGGCCGGGGAGCTGTTTTTT.

This clonotype showed up just a few times. The chain links TRBV19 to TRBJ1-4, with unresolved D. The CDR3 totals 13 residues. Between the trimmed V and J ends, which lost 6 bases and 6 bases, there was a span of 11 bases. Germline V CDR1 and CDR2: LNHDA, SQIVND (reference sequence). CDR3 sequence (DNA): TGTGCCAGTAGAGTCGGATTTGATGAAAAACTGTTTTTT. It codes for CASRVGFDEKLFF.

This clonotype was counted only a few times. V and J are TRBV10-3 and TRBJ1-1; 7 bases map to TRBD1. Trimming at V came to 8 bases and at J to 0 bases, leaving 9 bases not matched to a gene. Germline values: CDR1 ENHRY, CDR2 SYGVKD. The CDR3 totals 15 residues. The CDR3 nucleotides read TGTGCCATCGGGGGGGACAGCTTCATGAACACTGAAGCTTTCTTT. Residues: CAIGGDSFMNTEAFF.

The chain couples TRBV29-1 to TRBJ1-2; TRBD1 is a possible D gene (5 bases). V was clipped by 3 bases and J by 0 bases, with 8 bases between them. The germline V gene has CDR1 SQVTM and CDR2 ANQGSEA. CDR3 length equals 13 residues. The CDR3 is CSVDRATNYGYTF. The CDR3 DNA follows: TGCAGCGTTGACAGGGCTACTAACTATGGCTACACCTTC.

In DNA form, the CDR3 reads TGTGCCAGCAGCCAAGATCGGAGGCCCCTAGCGGAGGAGCAGTTCTTC. Protein sequence: CASSQDRRPLAEEQFF. V gene TRBV14 combines with J gene TRBJ2-1, with 7 positions matching TRBD2. Trimming at V came to 0 bases and at J to 10 bases, leaving 12 bases not matched to a gene. Germline V gene lookup returns CDR1 SGHDN and CDR2 FVKESK. CDR3 length: 16 amino acids.

The sample holds many counts of this clonotype. Compared with germline, one end of the junction differs, possibly owing to a read error. The chain links TRBV5-1 to TRBJ1-2; D remains unclear. The CDR3 contains 12 residues. Looked up from germline, CDR1 is SGHRS and CDR2 is YFSETQ. The CDR3 sequence is CASSLEGYGYTF. DNA for the CDR3: TGTGCCAGCAGCTTAGAAGGGTATGGCTACACCTTC.